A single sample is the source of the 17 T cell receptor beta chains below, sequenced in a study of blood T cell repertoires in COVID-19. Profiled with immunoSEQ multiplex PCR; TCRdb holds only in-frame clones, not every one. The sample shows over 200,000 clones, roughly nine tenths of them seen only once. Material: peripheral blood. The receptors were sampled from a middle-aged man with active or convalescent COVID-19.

The CDR3, as DNA: TGCACCAGCAGCCAAGATCACGTTGGTCGCAGGGGTGGGCCCCAGTACTTC. Its protein product is CTSSQDHVGRRGGPQYF. V and J are TRBV1 and TRBJ2-5; the tabulated D call, TRBD1, remains unverified against the DNA. TRBV1 is flagged as a pseudogene. This CDR3 comprises 17 residues.

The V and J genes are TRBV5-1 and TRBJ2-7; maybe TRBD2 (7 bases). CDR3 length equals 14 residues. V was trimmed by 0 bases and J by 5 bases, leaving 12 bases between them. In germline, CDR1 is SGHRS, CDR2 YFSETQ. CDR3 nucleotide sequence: TGCGCCAGCAGCTTGGGCGGGGGCGTAAACGAGCAGTACTTC. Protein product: CASSLGGGVNEQYF.

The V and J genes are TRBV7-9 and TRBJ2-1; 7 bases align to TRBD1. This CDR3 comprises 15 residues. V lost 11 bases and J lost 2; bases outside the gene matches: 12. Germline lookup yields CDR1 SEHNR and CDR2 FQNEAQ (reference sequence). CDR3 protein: CAGKTGSGPYNEQFF. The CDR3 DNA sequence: TGTGCCGGGAAGACAGGGAGCGGACCCTACAATGAGCAGTTCTTC. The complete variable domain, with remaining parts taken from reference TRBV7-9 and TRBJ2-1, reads DTGVSQNPRHKITKRGQNVTFRCDPISEHNRLYWYRQTLGQGPEFLTYFQNEAQLEKSRLLSDRFSAERPKGSFSTLEIQRTEQGDSAMYLCAGKTGSGPYNEQFFGPGTRLTVL.

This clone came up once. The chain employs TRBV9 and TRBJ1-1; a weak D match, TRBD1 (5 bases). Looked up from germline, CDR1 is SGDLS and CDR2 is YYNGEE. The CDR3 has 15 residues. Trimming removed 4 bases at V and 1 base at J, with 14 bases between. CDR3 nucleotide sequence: TGTGCCAGCAGCCCTCGGCTTGGGGCGAACACTGAAGCTTTCTTT. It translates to CASSPRLGANTEAFF.

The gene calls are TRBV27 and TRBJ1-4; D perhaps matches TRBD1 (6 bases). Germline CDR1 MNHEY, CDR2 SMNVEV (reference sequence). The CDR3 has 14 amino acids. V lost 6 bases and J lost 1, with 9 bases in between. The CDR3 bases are TGTGCCAGCAGACTACAGGGAACTAATGAAAAACTGTTTTTT. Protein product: CASRLQGTNEKLFF.

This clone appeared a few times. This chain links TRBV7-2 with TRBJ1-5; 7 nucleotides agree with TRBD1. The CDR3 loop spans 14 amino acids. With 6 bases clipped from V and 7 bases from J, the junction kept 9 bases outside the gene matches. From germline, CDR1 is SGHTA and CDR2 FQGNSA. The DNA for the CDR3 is TGTGCCAGCAGTTTCGACAGGGCGAGACAGCCCCAGCATTTT. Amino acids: CASSFDRARQPQHF.

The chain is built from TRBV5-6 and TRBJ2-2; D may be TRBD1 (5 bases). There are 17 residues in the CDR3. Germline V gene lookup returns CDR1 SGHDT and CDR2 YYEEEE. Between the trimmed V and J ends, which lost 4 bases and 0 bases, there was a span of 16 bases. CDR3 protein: CASSPLGQVTNTGELFF. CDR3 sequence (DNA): TGTGCCAGCAGCCCACTGGGGCAGGTCACGAACACCGGGGAGCTGTTTTTT. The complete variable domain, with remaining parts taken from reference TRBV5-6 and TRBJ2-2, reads DAGVTQSPTHLIKTRGQQVTLRCSPKSGHDTVSWYQQALGQGPQFIFQYYEEEERQRGNFPDRFSGHQFPNYSSELNVNALLLGDSALYLCASSPLGQVTNTGELFFGEGSRLTVL.

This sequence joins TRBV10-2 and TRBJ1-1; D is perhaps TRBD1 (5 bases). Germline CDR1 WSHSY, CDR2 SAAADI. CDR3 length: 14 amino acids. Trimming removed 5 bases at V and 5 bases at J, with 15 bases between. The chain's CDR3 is CASSTSGGETEAFF. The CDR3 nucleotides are TGCGCCAGCAGTACCTCGGGAGGGGAGACTGAAGCTTTCTTT.

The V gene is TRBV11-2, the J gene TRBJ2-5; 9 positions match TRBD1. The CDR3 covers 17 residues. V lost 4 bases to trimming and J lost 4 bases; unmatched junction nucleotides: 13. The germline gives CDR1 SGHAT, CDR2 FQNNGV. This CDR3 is CASSSRRGQGSGETQYF. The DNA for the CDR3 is TGTGCCAGCAGCTCTCGGCGGGGACAGGGTAGTGGAGAGACCCAGTACTTC.

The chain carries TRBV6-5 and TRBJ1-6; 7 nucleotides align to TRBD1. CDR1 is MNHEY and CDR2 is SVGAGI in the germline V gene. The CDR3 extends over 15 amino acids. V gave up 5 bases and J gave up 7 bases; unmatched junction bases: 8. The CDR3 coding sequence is TGTGCCAGCAGTCGGGACAGCCTGAGAAATTCACCCCTCCACTTT. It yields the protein CASSRDSLRNSPLHF.

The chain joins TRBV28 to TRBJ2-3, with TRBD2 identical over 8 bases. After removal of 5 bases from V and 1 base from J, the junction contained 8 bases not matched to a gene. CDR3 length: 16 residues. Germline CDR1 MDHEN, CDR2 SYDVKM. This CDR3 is CASSRLLAAGTDTQYF. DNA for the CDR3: TGTGCCAGCAGTCGGTTACTAGCGGCAGGCACAGATACGCAGTATTTT.

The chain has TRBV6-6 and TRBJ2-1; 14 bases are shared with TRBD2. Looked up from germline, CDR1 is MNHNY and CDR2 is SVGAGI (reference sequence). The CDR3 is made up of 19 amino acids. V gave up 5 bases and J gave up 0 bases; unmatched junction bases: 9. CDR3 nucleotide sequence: TGTGCCAGCAGTCGACTAGCGGGGGGGCGTTTAAGCTCCTACAATGAGCAGTTCTTC. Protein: CASSRLAGGRLSSYNEQFF.

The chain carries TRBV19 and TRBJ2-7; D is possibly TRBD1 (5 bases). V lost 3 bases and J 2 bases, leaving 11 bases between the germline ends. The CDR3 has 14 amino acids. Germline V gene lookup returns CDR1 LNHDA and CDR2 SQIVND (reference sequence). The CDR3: CASSISRATYEQYF. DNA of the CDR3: TGTGCCAGTAGTATCTCCAGGGCCACCTACGAGCAGTACTTC.

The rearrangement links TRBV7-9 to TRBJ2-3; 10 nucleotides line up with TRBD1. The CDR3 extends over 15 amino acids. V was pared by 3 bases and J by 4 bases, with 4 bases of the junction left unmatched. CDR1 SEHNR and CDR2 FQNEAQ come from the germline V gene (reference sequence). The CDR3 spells CASSFLGTGADTQYF. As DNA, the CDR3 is TGTGCCAGCAGCTTTTTGGGGACAGGGGCAGATACGCAGTATTTT. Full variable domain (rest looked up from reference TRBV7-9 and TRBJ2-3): DTGVSQNPRHKITKRGQNVTFRCDPISEHNRLYWYRQTLGQGPEFLTYFQNEAQLEKSRLLSDRFSAERPKGSFSTLEIQRTEQGDSAMYLCASSFLGTGADTQYFGPGTRLTVL.

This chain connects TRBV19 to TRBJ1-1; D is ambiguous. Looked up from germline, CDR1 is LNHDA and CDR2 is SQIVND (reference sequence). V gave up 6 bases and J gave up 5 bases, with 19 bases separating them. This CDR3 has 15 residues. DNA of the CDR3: TGTGCCAGTAGGATATTCGGGGAGGGAGATACTGAAGCTTTCTTT. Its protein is CASRIFGEGDTEAFF.

In DNA, the CDR3 is TGTGCCAGCAGCTTGAGGTTGAGGGTGGCGAGTACCGGGGAGCTGTTTTTT. This sequence encodes CASSLRLRVASTGELFF. The chain combines TRBV5-6 with TRBJ2-2; the D gene is possibly TRBD2 (5 bases). Germline-derived CDR1 and CDR2 are SGHDT and YYEEEE. V gave up 1 base and J gave up 5 bases, with 18 bases separating them. This CDR3 has 17 residues.

DNA for the CDR3: TGTGCCAGCAGCTTACTAACGGGGGGGACAGATACGCAGTATTTT. Translating gives CASSLLTGGTDTQYF. The chain recombines TRBV7-9 with TRBJ2-3, with 8 bases aligning to TRBD2. CDR3 length equals 15 residues. Germline V gene lookup returns CDR1 SEHNR and CDR2 FQNEAQ (reference sequence). Unmatched junction bases numbered 4, after V lost 2 bases and J lost 3 bases. The full variable domain, with the rest looked up from reference TRBV7-9 and TRBJ2-3, is DTGVSQNPRHKITKRGQNVTFRCDPISEHNRLYWYRQTLGQGPEFLTYFQNEAQLEKSRLLSDRFSAERPKGSFSTLEIQRTEQGDSAMYLCASSLLTGGTDTQYFGPGTRLTVL.